The present TCR beta chain was sequenced within a study of cytomegalovirus exposure and HLA in healthy donors. Study outcomes and limitations: Reported findings show TCR beta sequences accurately forecast HLA-A and HLA-B alleles in most subjects. For presence/absence analyses, sequencing depth was assumed to be roughly uniform across donors. Under 20,000 TCR beta sequences were associated with HLA alleles at 0.05 false discovery rate in a later analysis. Later analysis placed DRB1 highest and HLA-C lowest in TCR association rates, which differed by HLA locus.

PCR used 60 Vbeta primers and 13 Jbeta primers. Method: immunoSEQ multiplex PCR; TCRdb's copy keeps in-frame clones and lacks some. The sample carries fewer than 90,000 clones, about 67% recorded once. Comments on this clone: Its target is unknown.

The CDR3 is 16 residues long. Germline-derived CDR1 and CDR2 are SGHVS and FNYEAQ. The trim removed 1 base at V and 6 bases at J, leaving 8 bases unmatched. Sequencing was carried out using PBMCs. The sequence was collected from a man between 40 and 49 years old in good health and CMV-seropositive. This chain joins TRBV7-6 and TRBJ2-3; TRBD2 aligns across 9 bases. The CDR3 coding sequence is TGTGCCAGCAGCTTAGGTGGCGGGGGGGCAACTGATACGCAGTATTTT. Protein product: CASSLGGGGATDTQYF.